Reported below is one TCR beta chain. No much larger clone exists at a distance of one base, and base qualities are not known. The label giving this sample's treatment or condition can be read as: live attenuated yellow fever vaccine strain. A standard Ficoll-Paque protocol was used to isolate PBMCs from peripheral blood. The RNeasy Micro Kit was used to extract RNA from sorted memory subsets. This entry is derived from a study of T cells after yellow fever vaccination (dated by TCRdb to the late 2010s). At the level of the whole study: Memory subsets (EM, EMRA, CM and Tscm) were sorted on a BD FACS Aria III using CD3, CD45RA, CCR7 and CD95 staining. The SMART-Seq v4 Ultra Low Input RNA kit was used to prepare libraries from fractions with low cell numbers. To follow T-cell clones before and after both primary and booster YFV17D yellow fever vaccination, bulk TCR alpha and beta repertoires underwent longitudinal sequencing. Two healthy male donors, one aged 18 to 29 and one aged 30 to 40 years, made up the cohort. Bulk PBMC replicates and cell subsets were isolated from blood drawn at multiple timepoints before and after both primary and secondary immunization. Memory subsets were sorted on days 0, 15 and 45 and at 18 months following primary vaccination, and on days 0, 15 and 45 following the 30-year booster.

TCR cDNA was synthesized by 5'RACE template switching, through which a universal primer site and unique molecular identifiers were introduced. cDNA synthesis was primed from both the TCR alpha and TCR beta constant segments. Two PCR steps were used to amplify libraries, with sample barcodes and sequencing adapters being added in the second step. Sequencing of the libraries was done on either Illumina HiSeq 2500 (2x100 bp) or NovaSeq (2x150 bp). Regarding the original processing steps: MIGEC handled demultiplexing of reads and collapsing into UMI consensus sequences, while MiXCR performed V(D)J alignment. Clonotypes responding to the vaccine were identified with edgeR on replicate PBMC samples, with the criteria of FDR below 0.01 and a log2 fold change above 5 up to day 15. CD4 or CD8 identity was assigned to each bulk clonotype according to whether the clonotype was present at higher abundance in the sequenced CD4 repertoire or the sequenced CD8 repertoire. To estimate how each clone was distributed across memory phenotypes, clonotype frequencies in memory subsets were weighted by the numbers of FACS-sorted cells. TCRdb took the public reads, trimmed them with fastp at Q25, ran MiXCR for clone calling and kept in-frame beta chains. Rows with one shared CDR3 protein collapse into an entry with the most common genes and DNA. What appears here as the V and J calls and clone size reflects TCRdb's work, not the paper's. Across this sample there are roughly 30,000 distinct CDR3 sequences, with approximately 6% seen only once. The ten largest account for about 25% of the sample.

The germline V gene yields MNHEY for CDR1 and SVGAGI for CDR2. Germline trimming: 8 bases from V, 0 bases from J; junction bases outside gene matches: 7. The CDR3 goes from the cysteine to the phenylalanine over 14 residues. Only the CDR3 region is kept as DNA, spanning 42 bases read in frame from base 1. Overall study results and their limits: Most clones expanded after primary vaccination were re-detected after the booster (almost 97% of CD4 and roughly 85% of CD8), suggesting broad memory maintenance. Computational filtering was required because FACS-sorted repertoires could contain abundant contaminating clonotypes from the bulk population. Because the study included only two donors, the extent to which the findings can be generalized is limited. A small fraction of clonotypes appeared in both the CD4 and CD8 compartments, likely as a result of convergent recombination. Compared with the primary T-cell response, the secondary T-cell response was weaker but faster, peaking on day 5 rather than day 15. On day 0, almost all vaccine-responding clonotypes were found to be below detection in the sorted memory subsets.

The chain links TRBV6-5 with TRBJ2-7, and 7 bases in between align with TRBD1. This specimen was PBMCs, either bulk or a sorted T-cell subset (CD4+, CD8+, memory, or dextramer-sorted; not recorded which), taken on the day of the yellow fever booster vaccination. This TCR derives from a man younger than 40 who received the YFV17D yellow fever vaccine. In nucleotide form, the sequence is TGTGCCAGCCGGCGACAGGGAGTCTCCTACGAGCAGTACTTC. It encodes CASRRQGVSYEQYF.